One T cell receptor beta chain is described in this entry. Clones were read by immunoSEQ multiplex PCR, and TCRdb kept only the in-frame ones, dropping some. This table holds 120,000 to 150,000 clones, about 84% found once. These data are taken from a study of blood T cell repertoires in COVID-19. This CDR3 region has 18 residues. The germline CDR1 and CDR2 sequences are SGHTA and FQGNSA. The V end was cut by 1 base, the J end by 7 bases, with 22 bases between. The V call is TRBV7-2, the J call TRBJ1-4; D perhaps matches TRBD1 (6 bases). The receptor comes from a human donor in a cohort sampled during active COVID-19. Source material: peripheral blood. CDR3: CASSLEGVLRGSGEKLFF. The CDR3 region has the DNA TGTGCCAGCAGCTTAGAAGGGGTCCTCAGGGGAAGTGGTGAAAAACTGTTTTTT.